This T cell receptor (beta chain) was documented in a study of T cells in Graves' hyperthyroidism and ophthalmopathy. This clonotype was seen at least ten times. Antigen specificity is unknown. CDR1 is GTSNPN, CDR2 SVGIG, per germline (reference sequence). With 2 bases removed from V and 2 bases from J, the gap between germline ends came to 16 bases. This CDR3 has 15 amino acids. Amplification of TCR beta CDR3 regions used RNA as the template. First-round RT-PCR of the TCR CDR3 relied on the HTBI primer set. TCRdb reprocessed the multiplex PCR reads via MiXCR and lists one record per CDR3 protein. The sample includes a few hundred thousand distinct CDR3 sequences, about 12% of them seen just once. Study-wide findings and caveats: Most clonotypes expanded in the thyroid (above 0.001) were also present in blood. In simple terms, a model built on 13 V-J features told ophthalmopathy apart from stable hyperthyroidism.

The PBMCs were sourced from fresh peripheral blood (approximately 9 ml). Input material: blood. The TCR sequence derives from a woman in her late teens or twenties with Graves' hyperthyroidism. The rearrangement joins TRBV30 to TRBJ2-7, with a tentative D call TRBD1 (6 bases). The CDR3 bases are TGTGCCTGGAGTCATACCGGGACAAGGACCTACGAGCAGTACTTC. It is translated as CAWSHTGTRTYEQYF.